This T cell receptor (beta chain) appears in the sequencing data of a study of blood T cell repertoires in COVID-19. This clone has more than one count but fewer than ten. Here immunoSEQ multiplex PCR was the method, and the copy in TCRdb shows in-frame clones only, minus some. This sample carries hundreds of thousands of clones, roughly 90% of them seen once, and the ten largest clones take over 9%. The germline V gene encodes CDR1 SGHTA and CDR2 FQGNSA. There are 17 residues in the CDR3. V shed 8 bases and J shed 2 bases, with 22 bases lying between them. The chain carries TRBV7-2 and TRBJ1-5; D possibly corresponds to TRBD1 (5 bases). The clonotype originates from a woman aged 40 to 50 who had recovered from COVID-19. The specimen sequenced was PBMCs or T cells enriched from blood (not recorded which). As DNA, the CDR3 is TGTGCCAGCGCCATAGGGAGGGGTATTAGTGGCAATCAGCCCCAGCATTTT. Translated, it gives CASAIGRGISGNQPQHF.